These T cell receptor beta chains were read from a single sample in a study of T-cell memory formation after mild COVID-19. TCRdb redid the calling of the 5' RACE reads with MiXCR, one entry per CDR3 protein. This sample has hundreds of thousands of distinct CDR3 sequences, with around 30% found just once. Sequencing used PBMCs or a T cell subset sorted from them (not recorded which). The origin of the receptors is an adult woman who had mild COVID-19 (a few samples of this study predate the infection). Cell type and time point are not known. Each CDR3 is given with its conserved first and last residue. The D gene is left open where the match is weak. Only some rows state a clone size, as once, few, many or a class for expanded clones.

J	V	size	D	DNA	CDR3
TRBJ1-2	TRBV7-2	NA	TRBD1	TGTGCCAGCAGCTCTCGAAGGGCAGGGGGAACTAACTATGGCTACACCTTC	CASSSRRAGGTNYGYTF
TRBJ2-7	TRBV30	few	NA	TGTGCCTGGAGTGGGCTGAGCAGCGAGCAGTACTTC	CAWSGLSSEQYF
TRBJ2-7	TRBV5-6	NA	NA	TGTGCCAGCAGATATTCTGACGGATACGAGCAGTACTTC	CASRYSDGYEQYF
TRBJ1-1	TRBV12-3/TRBV12-4	NA	NA	TGTGCCAGCAGTTTTTTACTGAATCTGAACACTGAAGCTTTCTTT	CASSFLLNLNTEAFF
TRBJ2-1	TRBV2	few	TRBD2	TGTGCCAGCACCGGGACTAGCGGATTTAGCTCCTACAATGAGCAGTTCTTC	CASTGTSGFSSYNEQFF
TRBJ1-1	TRBV6-5	NA	NA	TGTGCCAGCAGTTACGAGACAACGCCCAGGACTGAAGCTTTCTTT	CASSYETTPRTEAFF
TRBJ1-6	TRBV6-4	NA	NA	TGTGCCAGCAGTGACTCTTCGAGAGGAGATAATTCACCCCTCCACTTT	CASSDSSRGDNSPLHF
TRBJ1-2	TRBV6-1	NA	TRBD1	TGTGCCAGCACAGAGGGACAGGCCAGATACTATGGCTACACCTTC	CASTEGQARYYGYTF
TRBJ1-2	TRBV19	NA	TRBD1	TGTGCCAGTACCATCCAGTTTGACAGGGGACCCCTTAACTATGGCTACACCTTC	CASTIQFDRGPLNYGYTF
TRBJ2-7	TRBV30	NA	NA	TGTGCCTGGAGTACGCCCGGGGGCAGCTACGAGCAGTACTTC	CAWSTPGGSYEQYF
TRBJ2-1	TRBV29-1	few	TRBD2	TGCAGCGTTGAATTGGCGGGAGGATTCCATGAGCAGTTCTTC	CSVELAGGFHEQFF
TRBJ2-3	TRBV24-1	NA	NA	TGTGCCACCAGTAATGGGGGGGGGGCGGCGGATACGCAGTATTTT	CATSNGGGAADTQYF
TRBJ2-2	TRBV7-3	NA	NA	TGTGCCAGCAGCATTAAGGCGGGATACACCGGGGAGCTGTTTTTT	CASSIKAGYTGELFF
TRBJ1-2	TRBV4-1	NA	NA	TGCGCCAGCAACCAAGATGATGCCAGGACGGGGGGCTACACCTTC	CASNQDDARTGGYTF
TRBJ2-6	TRBV5-1	NA	TRBD1	TGCGCCAGCAGCTTGGGGCGGACAGGGGAGAGCTCTGGGGCCAACGTCCTGACTTTC	CASSLGRTGESSGANVLTF
TRBJ2-1	TRBV7-2	NA	TRBD2	TGTGCCAGCGGCTTAGCGGGCAACCGCAATGAGCAGTTCTTC	CASGLAGNRNEQFF
TRBJ2-7	TRBV7-2	NA	TRBD2	TGTGCCAGCAGAGCGGGGGGCCCCTACGAGCAGTACTTC	CASRAGGPYEQYF
TRBJ2-1	TRBV5-1	few	TRBD2	TGCGCCAGCAGCTTGGCTGCTAGCGGGAGGGGAGGCAATGAGCAGTTCTTC	CASSLAASGRGGNEQFF
TRBJ2-1	TRBV25-1	NA	NA	TGTGCCAGCAGTGAACGGGCTCGGGAGCAGTTCTTC	CASSERAREQFF
TRBJ2-1	TRBV19	NA	TRBD2	TGTGCCAGTAGTACCTACAGAGGGCTAGCGGCAGTCAATGAGCAGTTCTTC	CASSTYRGLAAVNEQFF
TRBJ2-3	TRBV7-8	many	NA	TGTGCCAGCAGCTTTAAGCGGATTGCGGCCACAGATACGCAGTATTTT	CASSFKRIAATDTQYF
TRBJ2-3	TRBV5-1	NA	NA	TGCGCCAGCAGCTTGGCGGCGAGGGATACGCAGTATTTT	CASSLAARDTQYF
TRBJ2-3	TRBV2	NA	NA	TGTGCCAGCAGTCCCCCCGGGACAAACACAGATACGCAGTATTTT	CASSPPGTNTDTQYF